These T cell receptor beta chains were read from a single sample in a study of post-analysis software for immune sequencing data. TCRdb processed the PCR reads anew with MiXCR; each CDR3 protein has one entry. The sample includes about 540,000 distinct CDR3 sequences, roughly 34% of them seen just once. Sequenced sample: blood. These receptors were taken from a girl aged 2-17 years with multiple sclerosis. The CDR3 runs from the conserved cysteine through the conserved F or W. D genes are given only for firm matches. Clone size is not always given. Where it is, it says once, few, many or a class for expanded clones.

abundance: .
v_gene: TRBV6-5
d_gene: .
j_gene: TRBJ2-5
CDR3aa: CASSYSDRMETQYF
CDR3nt: TGTGCCAGCAGTTATTCGGACAGAATGGAGACCCAGTACTTC

abundance: .
v_gene: TRBV4-1
d_gene: .
j_gene: TRBJ2-1
CDR3aa: CASSGPRGYNEQFF
CDR3nt: TGCGCCAGCAGCGGACCTCGGGGGTACAATGAGCAGTTCTTC

abundance: .
v_gene: TRBV27
d_gene: .
j_gene: TRBJ2-3
CDR3aa: CASSLWGGDTQYF
CDR3nt: TGTGCCAGCAGTTTATGGGGCGGAGATACGCAGTATTTT

abundance: few
v_gene: TRBV5-1
d_gene: .
j_gene: TRBJ2-7
CDR3aa: CVSGLRGYEQYF
CDR3nt: TGCGTCAGCGGACTAAGGGGCTACGAGCAGTACTTC

abundance: .
v_gene: TRBV10-3
d_gene: TRBD2
j_gene: TRBJ2-3
CDR3aa: CATRAPSGGMDTQYF
CDR3nt: TGTGCCACCCGGGCCCCTAGCGGGGGAATGGATACGCAGTATTTT

abundance: few
v_gene: TRBV10-2
d_gene: TRBD2
j_gene: TRBJ2-5
CDR3aa: CASSELVSGDQETQYF
CDR3nt: TGCGCCAGCAGTGAGTTGGTTAGCGGGGACCAAGAGACCCAGTACTTC

abundance: many
v_gene: TRBV3-1
d_gene: .
j_gene: TRBJ2-5
CDR3aa: CASSQGDSLNEKETQYF
CDR3nt: TGTGCCAGCAGCCAAGGGGACTCCTTAAATGAAAAAGAGACCCAGTACTTC

abundance: .
v_gene: TRBV2
d_gene: .
j_gene: TRBJ2-2
CDR3aa: CASSSGTANTGELFF
CDR3nt: TGTGCCAGCAGTTCCGGGACGGCCAACACCGGGGAGCTGTTTTTT

abundance: .
v_gene: TRBV7-3
d_gene: TRBD1
j_gene: TRBJ2-7
CDR3aa: CASSAEGQGARYEQYF
CDR3nt: TGTGCCAGCAGCGCAGAAGGGCAGGGGGCGCGTTACGAGCAGTACTTC

abundance: .
v_gene: TRBV4-2
d_gene: TRBD2
j_gene: TRBJ2-7
CDR3aa: CASSPGELAGAYNEQYF
CDR3nt: TGTGCCAGCAGCCCGGGCGAACTAGCGGGGGCTTACAATGAGCAGTACTTC

abundance: .
v_gene: TRBV11-2
d_gene: .
j_gene: TRBJ2-3
CDR3aa: CASSFLGRSTDTQYF
CDR3nt: TGTGCCAGCAGCTTTTTGGGGAGAAGCACAGATACGCAGTATTTT

abundance: few
v_gene: TRBV4-1
d_gene: TRBD1
j_gene: TRBJ2-7
CDR3aa: CASSQGAGGRYEQYF
CDR3nt: TGCGCCAGCAGCCAAGGAGCAGGGGGTAGGTACGAGCAGTACTTC

abundance: few
v_gene: TRBV4-1
d_gene: TRBD1
j_gene: TRBJ1-6
CDR3aa: CASSQVQGVRAIPSPLHF
CDR3nt: TGCGCCAGCAGCCAAGTACAGGGGGTTAGGGCAATCCCTTCACCCCTCCACTTT

abundance: once
v_gene: TRBV6-1
d_gene: TRBD2
j_gene: TRBJ2-3
CDR3aa: CASSELTSRKVFIVTQYF
CDR3nt: TGTGCCAGCAGTGAATTGACTAGCAGGAAGGTTTTTATAGTTACGCAGTATTTT

abundance: few
v_gene: TRBV4-1
d_gene: TRBD2
j_gene: TRBJ2-1
CDR3aa: CASSQGGGAPEQFF
CDR3nt: TGCGCCAGCAGCCAAGGCGGGGGGGCTCCCGAGCAGTTCTTC

abundance: .
v_gene: TRBV29-1
d_gene: .
j_gene: TRBJ2-5
CDR3aa: CSVQKGQETQYF
CDR3nt: TGCAGCGTTCAGAAAGGTCAAGAGACCCAGTACTTC

abundance: few
v_gene: TRBV7-6
d_gene: TRBD2
j_gene: TRBJ2-3
CDR3aa: CASRAAGGRTDTQYF
CDR3nt: TGTGCCAGCAGAGCCGCGGGAGGGCGAACAGATACGCAGTATTTT

abundance: .
v_gene: TRBV5-1
d_gene: .
j_gene: TRBJ2-3
CDR3aa: CASSFQGPTDTQYF
CDR3nt: TGCGCCAGCAGCTTCCAGGGGCCCACAGATACGCAGTATTTT

abundance: .
v_gene: TRBV20-1
d_gene: TRBD2
j_gene: TRBJ2-3
CDR3aa: CSATSTGTSGGADTQYF
CDR3nt: TGCAGTGCTACTTCGACCGGGACTAGCGGGGGGGCGGATACGCAGTATTTT

abundance: few
v_gene: TRBV24-1
d_gene: .
j_gene: TRBJ2-5
CDR3aa: CATSDRNEAFQETQYF
CDR3nt: TGTGCCACCAGTGATCGCAACGAGGCATTTCAAGAGACCCAGTACTTC

abundance: .
v_gene: TRBV5-1
d_gene: .
j_gene: TRBJ2-5
CDR3aa: CASSLYSGEQETQYF
CDR3nt: TGCGCCAGCAGCTTGTACTCGGGGGAACAAGAGACCCAGTACTTC

abundance: many
v_gene: TRBV7-9
d_gene: .
j_gene: TRBJ2-1
CDR3aa: CASSSDSSYNEQFF
CDR3nt: TGTGCCAGCAGTTCAGACAGCTCCTACAATGAGCAGTTCTTC

abundance: few
v_gene: TRBV29-1
d_gene: .
j_gene: TRBJ2-3
CDR3aa: CSVEPTGIADTQYF
CDR3nt: TGCAGCGTTGAACCCACAGGGATCGCAGATACGCAGTATTTT

abundance: .
v_gene: TRBV29-1
d_gene: .
j_gene: TRBJ2-4
CDR3aa: CSVDLRQGPNIQYF
CDR3nt: TGCAGCGTTGACCTCCGGCAGGGCCCAAACATTCAGTACTTC

abundance: many
v_gene: TRBV6-4
d_gene: TRBD1
j_gene: TRBJ1-5
CDR3aa: CASSPDRAQPQHF
CDR3nt: TGTGCCAGCAGTCCGGACAGGGCTCAGCCCCAGCATTTT

abundance: many
v_gene: TRBV7-2
d_gene: TRBD2
j_gene: TRBJ2-3
CDR3aa: CASSLYRAGGTDTQYF
CDR3nt: TGTGCCAGCAGCTTATACCGGGCGGGGGGCACAGATACGCAGTATTTT

abundance: .
v_gene: TRBV20-1
d_gene: TRBD2
j_gene: TRBJ2-3
CDR3aa: CSASDGLAGTDTQYF
CDR3nt: TGCAGTGCTTCAGACGGACTAGCGGGAACAGATACGCAGTATTTT

abundance: few
v_gene: TRBV21-1
d_gene: .
j_gene: TRBJ2-7
CDR3aa: CASSKMPGQEMVQYF
CDR3nt: TGTGCCAGCAGCAAGATGCCGGGACAGGAGATGGTGCAGTACTTC

abundance: .
v_gene: TRBV20-1
d_gene: .
j_gene: TRBJ2-5
CDR3aa: CSARHHLFGGVQETQYF
CDR3nt: TGCAGTGCTCGCCACCACTTATTCGGGGGCGTCCAAGAGACCCAGTACTTC

abundance: .
v_gene: TRBV7-9
d_gene: .
j_gene: TRBJ2-3
CDR3aa: CASSSILITQYF
CDR3nt: TGTGCCAGCAGCTCCATACTGATTACGCAGTATTTT

abundance: .
v_gene: TRBV7-2
d_gene: .
j_gene: TRBJ2-7
CDR3aa: CASSRLGISNQEAQYF
CDR3nt: TGTGCCAGCAGCCGCCTCGGGATTTCAAACCAAGAGGCCCAGTACTTC

abundance: .
v_gene: TRBV27
d_gene: .
j_gene: TRBJ1-5
CDR3aa: CASSPIGGRNQPQHF
CDR3nt: TGTGCCAGCAGTCCGATTGGGGGTCGCAATCAGCCCCAGCATTTT

abundance: few
v_gene: TRBV11-2
d_gene: TRBD1
j_gene: TRBJ2-1
CDR3aa: CALGQGTLGNEQFF
CDR3nt: TGTGCCCTGGGACAGGGGACCCTCGGGAATGAGCAGTTCTTC

abundance: few
v_gene: TRBV4-1
d_gene: TRBD1
j_gene: TRBJ1-2
CDR3aa: CASSQPPTGPITAYGYTF
CDR3nt: TGCGCCAGCAGCCAACCCCCGACAGGGCCTATAACAGCCTATGGCTACACCTTC

abundance: few
v_gene: TRBV5-1
d_gene: .
j_gene: TRBJ2-1
CDR3aa: CASSLGLPVSSYNEQFF
CDR3nt: TGCGCCAGCAGCTTGGGACTACCCGTTAGCTCCTACAATGAGCAGTTCTTC

abundance: .
v_gene: TRBV12-3/TRBV12-4
d_gene: .
j_gene: TRBJ1-2
CDR3aa: CASRAYKDGYTF
CDR3nt: TGTGCCAGCAGGGCGTACAAGGATGGCTACACCTTC

abundance: once
v_gene: TRBV3-1
d_gene: TRBD1
j_gene: TRBJ1-1
CDR3aa: CASSHPTDRAVNTEAFF
CDR3nt: TGTGCCAGCAGCCATCCTACCGACAGGGCAGTGAACACTGAAGCTTTCTTT

abundance: .
v_gene: TRBV3-1
d_gene: TRBD1
j_gene: TRBJ2-1
CDR3aa: CASSQGGQGAVYEQFF
CDR3nt: TGTGCCAGCAGCCAAGGAGGGCAGGGGGCGGTCTATGAGCAGTTCTTC

abundance: .
v_gene: TRBV3-1
d_gene: .
j_gene: TRBJ2-4
CDR3aa: CASSQDQGTGIQYF
CDR3nt: TGTGCCAGCAGCCAAGATCAGGGGACGGGCATTCAGTACTTC

abundance: .
v_gene: TRBV12-3/TRBV12-4
d_gene: TRBD1
j_gene: TRBJ2-7
CDR3aa: CASSRGQASSYEQYF
CDR3nt: TGTGCCAGCAGCCGTGGACAGGCCAGCTCCTACGAGCAGTACTTC

abundance: few
v_gene: TRBV6-6
d_gene: TRBD1
j_gene: TRBJ1-6
CDR3aa: CASRDLDRDNSPLHF
CDR3nt: TGTGCCAGCAGAGATCTCGACAGGGATAATTCACCCCTCCACTTT

abundance: .
v_gene: TRBV24-1
d_gene: .
j_gene: TRBJ2-7
CDR3aa: CATSDSGHLTYEQYF
CDR3nt: TGTGCCACCAGTGATAGCGGACACCTTACCTACGAGCAGTACTTC

abundance: .
v_gene: TRBV5-1
d_gene: TRBD1
j_gene: TRBJ2-1
CDR3aa: CASSSPRQGLSNEQFF
CDR3nt: TGCGCCAGCAGCTCCCCAAGACAGGGGCTCTCCAATGAGCAGTTCTTC

abundance: few
v_gene: TRBV12-3/TRBV12-4
d_gene: .
j_gene: TRBJ2-1
CDR3aa: CASSLIFPDTYSEQFF
CDR3nt: TGTGCCAGCAGTTTGATATTCCCGGACACGTACAGTGAGCAGTTCTTC

abundance: few
v_gene: TRBV5-1
d_gene: .
j_gene: TRBJ2-3
CDR3aa: CASSFYAPDTQYF
CDR3nt: TGCGCCAGCAGCTTCTATGCTCCAGATACGCAGTATTTT

abundance: few
v_gene: TRBV20-1
d_gene: .
j_gene: TRBJ2-1
CDR3aa: CSAQPGYNEQFF
CDR3nt: TGCAGTGCTCAACCCGGTTACAATGAGCAGTTCTTC

abundance: few
v_gene: TRBV12-3/TRBV12-4
d_gene: .
j_gene: TRBJ2-7
CDR3aa: CASSWGRVEQYF
CDR3nt: TGTGCCAGCAGTTGGGGGCGAGTCGAGCAGTACTTC

abundance: few
v_gene: TRBV7-9
d_gene: .
j_gene: TRBJ2-1
CDR3aa: CASSFSETFYNEQFF
CDR3nt: TGTGCCAGCAGCTTTTCGGAGACCTTCTACAATGAGCAGTTCTTC

abundance: .
v_gene: TRBV5-1
d_gene: TRBD1
j_gene: TRBJ1-4
CDR3aa: CAGSLGQGKGEKLFF
CDR3nt: TGCGCCGGCAGCTTAGGACAGGGGAAGGGAGAAAAACTGTTTTTT

abundance: .
v_gene: TRBV20-1
d_gene: TRBD2
j_gene: TRBJ2-3
CDR3aa: CSARIRGGGLNTQYF
CDR3nt: TGCAGTGCTAGGATTAGGGGCGGGGGGCTGAATACGCAGTATTTT

abundance: .
v_gene: TRBV4-1
d_gene: .
j_gene: TRBJ2-1
CDR3aa: CASSQGRGSNEQFF
CDR3nt: TGCGCCAGCAGCCAAGGCAGGGGCAGCAATGAGCAGTTCTTC

abundance: .
v_gene: TRBV20-1
d_gene: .
j_gene: TRBJ1-1
CDR3aa: CSAIQDLSTEAFF
CDR3nt: TGCAGTGCTATTCAGGATTTGTCCACTGAAGCTTTCTTT

abundance: .
v_gene: TRBV5-1
d_gene: TRBD1
j_gene: TRBJ2-4
CDR3aa: CASSLRTGSAKNIQYF
CDR3nt: TGCGCCAGCAGCTTGAGGACAGGGAGCGCCAAAAACATTCAGTACTTC

abundance: few
v_gene: TRBV3-1
d_gene: TRBD1
j_gene: TRBJ2-7
CDR3aa: CASSVKGGGEQYF
CDR3nt: TGTGCCAGCAGCGTTAAAGGGGGCGGCGAGCAGTACTTC

abundance: once
v_gene: TRBV20-1
d_gene: .
j_gene: TRBJ1-1
CDR3aa: CSARDLRENTEAFF
CDR3nt: TGCAGTGCTAGAGATCTTCGTGAGAACACTGAAGCTTTCTTT

abundance: .
v_gene: TRBV29-1
d_gene: .
j_gene: TRBJ2-7
CDR3aa: CSVDGQGHYEQYF
CDR3nt: TGCAGCGTTGATGGGCAGGGCCACTACGAGCAGTACTTC

abundance: few
v_gene: TRBV7-6
d_gene: .
j_gene: TRBJ1-1
CDR3aa: CASSVKQGLRAFF
CDR3nt: TGTGCCAGCAGCGTTAAGCAGGGATTGAGAGCTTTCTTT